This TCR beta chain was profiled in a study of shared clonotypes between healthy human individuals. The overall study: Each donor's CD8 memory used one plate, CD8 naive two, each CD4 subset three.

TCRdb's copy holds only in-frame clones and misses some; the assay was immunoSEQ multiplex PCR. The repertoire consists of 1,500,000 or so clones, with about 98.5% occurring once and the leading ten covering approximately 0.4%. General study points: Some clonotypes were shared by all four sorted-subset donors, while others were not shared. The non-shared ones had lower generation probabilities than the shared ones.

V lost 0 bases to trimming and J lost 0 bases, with 13 bases between them. This CDR3 has 17 residues. Looked up from germline, CDR1 is SGHKS and CDR2 is YYEKEE (reference sequence). Comment on this clone: Its target is unknown.

This chain joins TRBV5-5 and TRBJ1-5; D possibly corresponds to TRBD1 (5 bases). The receptor comes from a man aged 30 to 45 in good health. Sequenced input: naive CD4+ T cells sorted from blood. Indicated subset: CD45RA+ positively selected. As DNA, the CDR3 is TGTGCCAGCAGCTTGGGACAGCCGAATTATAGCAATCAGCCCCAGCATTTT. Protein sequence: CASSLGQPNYSNQPQHF. Full variable domain (outside the CDR3, taken from reference TRBV5-5 and TRBJ1-5): DAGVTQSPTHLIKTRGQQVTLRCSPISGHKSVSWYQQVLGQGPQFIFQYYEKEERGRGNFPDRFSARQFPNYSSELNVNALLLGDSALYLCASSLGQPNYSNQPQHFGDGTRLSIL.